Listed below are T cell receptor beta chains from one sample, sequenced in a study of a mutant IDH1 vaccine in newly diagnosed glioma. The data were produced by immunoSEQ multiplex PCR, yet TCRdb's version contains in-frame clones alone and is incomplete. This table holds 25,000 to 30,000 clones, roughly 82% found once. No cognate antigen is known for these TCRs. Material: PBMCs, obtained from a glioma patient whose treatment included an IDH1 peptide vaccine. Receptors originate from a man aged 50-60 years with glioma. CDR3s include the opening cysteine and the closing phenylalanine or tryptophan. Only some rows state a clone size, as once, few, many or a class for expanded clones.

>TRBJ2-1|.|TRBV5-1
CASSPRTAYNEQFF
>TRBJ2-7|.|TRBV6-6
CASGYTRDLAYEQYF
>TRBJ1-5|.|TRBV7-2
CASSFQGDGNQPQHF
>TRBJ2-4|.|TRBV29-1
CSVMVGAKNIQYF
>TRBJ2-7|.|TRBV15
CATSRNGNRQGMTYEQYF
>TRBJ1-6|few|TRBV7-9
CASSLEGQVGSPLHF
>TRBJ2-1|few|TRBV10-3
CAISSRDGSNEQFF
>TRBJ2-7|.|TRBV6-5
CASSYSGYKPYEQYF
>TRBJ2-7|.|TRBV5-1
CASSLAAGTFEQYF
>TRBJ1-5|.|TRBV19
CASRDQRGPLQPQHF
>TRBJ1-2|.|TRBV5-4
CASSLDSNYGYTF
>TRBJ2-3|.|TRBV5-1
CASSFEDRDTDTQYF
>TRBJ2-3|.|TRBV7-2
CASSDQGGGFEDTQYF
>TRBJ2-3|.|TRBV18
CASSPREGQVDQTQYF
>TRBJ2-2|.|TRBV29-1
CSVQRSGELFF
>TRBJ2-3|.|TRBV13
CASSLYATDTQYF
>TRBJ2-2|.|TRBV5-4
CASSFQDTGELFF
>TRBJ2-1|.|TRBV5-6
CASSSTFSRSSYNEQFF
>TRBJ2-5|.|TRBV6-1
CASSRSSGGWETRYF
>TRBJ1-4|.|TRBV29-1
CSVEIGRGNEKLFF
>TRBJ1-6|.|TRBV9
CASSPQSEESPLHF
>TRBJ1-6|.|TRBV7-9
CASSFSGQGDSPLHF
>TRBJ2-3|.|TRBV9
CASSVGSLSTDTQYF
>TRBJ1-1|.|TRBV6-5
CASSYSLTGAIEAFF
>TRBJ2-5|.|TRBV19
CASRKVGGETQYF
>TRBJ2-2|.|TRBV5-6
CASSLTLTNTGELFF